The clone carrying this T cell receptor beta chain was detected ten times or more. These data originate in a study of molecular identifiers for immune sequencing clone quantification. Per germline, CDR1 SGHAT and CDR2 FQNNGV. The ends were cut back, 1 base at V and 0 bases at J, with 11 bases in the middle. This CDR3 contains 16 residues. TCRdb reanalysed the PCR reads using MiXCR and keeps one entry per CDR3 protein. There are 350,000 or so distinct CDR3 sequences in the sample; about a fifth occur only once, and 0.7% to 0.9% lies in the top ten. The receptor was isolated from a human donor in good health. Some libraries in this study had Jurkat cell RNA spiked in. The chain combines TRBV11-2 with TRBJ2-3; D might be TRBD1 or TRBD2, each matching 5 bases. Specimen: naive CD8+ T cells from blood, with Jurkat cell RNA spiked in. The subset: FACS-sorted CD8+CD4-CCR7+CD45RA+ naive T cells. CDR3 bases: TGTGCCAGCAGCTTAGGTCCCGGGACCAGCACAGATACGCAGTATTTT. Its protein is CASSLGPGTSTDTQYF.